This T cell receptor beta chain is from a study of identical twins. This clonotype has ten or more counts. TCRdb used MiXCR to reprocess the 5' RACE reads, holding one entry per CDR3 protein. This table holds approximately 220,000 distinct CDR3 sequences, around 8.1% found once. Trimming removed 4 bases from V and 4 bases from J; junction bases left unmatched: 7. Germline V gene sequence: CDR1 SQVTM, CDR2 ANQGSEA. CDR3 length: 14 amino acids. The data were also submitted as part of a second study, on yellow fever vaccine responses in identical twins.

The J gene is TRBJ2-7, the V gene TRBV29-1; 10 nucleotides agree with TRBD2. This receptor was obtained from a woman younger than 30 in good health. Sequenced material: memory (CD45RO+) T cells sorted from blood. For the CDR3, the DNA is TGCAGCGTTGCCGGGACTAGCGACGGGTACGAGCAGTACTTC. This codes for CSVAGTSDGYEQYF.